The rows below give T cell receptor beta chains drawn from one sample of a study of beta chain features in type 1 diabetes. TCRdb's table, derived via immunoSEQ multiplex PCR, lists solely in-frame clones and lacks some. Of approximately 160,000 clones listed, around a tenth are singletons. Sequences were obtained from central memory CD4+ T cells from blood. The receptors originated from a man aged 25 to 45 with type 1 diabetes. Both conserved end residues are part of each CDR3. The D gene is left open where the match is weak. The listing skips clone size in some rows; elsewhere it reads once, few, many or a size class.

CDR3 DNA | CDR3 protein | J gene | clone size | D gene | V gene
TGTGCCAGCAGCCGGGGGACGGCGGTTTGGTACTTC | CASSRGTAVWYF | TRBJ2-5 | few | - | TRBV25-1
TGTGCCAGCAGCCCTGGACCCGGTCGAGGGGAGCAGTACTTC | CASSPGPGRGEQYF | TRBJ2-7 | few | - | TRBV28
TGTGCCAGCAGCTCCGGGACAGGGAACACCGGGGAGCTGTTTTTT | CASSSGTGNTGELFF | TRBJ2-2 | few | TRBD1 | TRBV5-4
TGTGCCAGCAGCCCTGGACAGGAAAACATTCAGTACTTC | CASSPGQENIQYF | TRBJ2-4 | few | TRBD1 | TRBV5-4
TGTGCCAGCAGCGGCGACAGTGAAGGCTACGAGCAGTACTTC | CASSGDSEGYEQYF | TRBJ2-7 | - | - | TRBV9
TGTGCCAGCAGTCCCCCTGGTGGAGAGCTCAATGAGCAGTTCTTC | CASSPPGGELNEQFF | TRBJ2-1 | few | - | TRBV27
TGTGCCAGCAGTGACAATGGTAATCAGCCCCAGCATTTT | CASSDNGNQPQHF | TRBJ1-5 | few | - | TRBV27
TGTGCCAGCAGTGGAGGGGTCCGGGGAAACATTCAGTACTTC | CASSGGVRGNIQYF | TRBJ2-4 | - | - | TRBV28
TGTGCCAGCAGCCAGAGGACAAGCGATAACGGGGAGCTGTTTTTT | CASSQRTSDNGELFF | TRBJ2-2 | few | - | TRBV4-2
TGTGCCAGCAGCTTGGCCGGACAGCTTAACTATGGCTACACCTTC | CASSLAGQLNYGYTF | TRBJ1-2 | few | - | TRBV4-2